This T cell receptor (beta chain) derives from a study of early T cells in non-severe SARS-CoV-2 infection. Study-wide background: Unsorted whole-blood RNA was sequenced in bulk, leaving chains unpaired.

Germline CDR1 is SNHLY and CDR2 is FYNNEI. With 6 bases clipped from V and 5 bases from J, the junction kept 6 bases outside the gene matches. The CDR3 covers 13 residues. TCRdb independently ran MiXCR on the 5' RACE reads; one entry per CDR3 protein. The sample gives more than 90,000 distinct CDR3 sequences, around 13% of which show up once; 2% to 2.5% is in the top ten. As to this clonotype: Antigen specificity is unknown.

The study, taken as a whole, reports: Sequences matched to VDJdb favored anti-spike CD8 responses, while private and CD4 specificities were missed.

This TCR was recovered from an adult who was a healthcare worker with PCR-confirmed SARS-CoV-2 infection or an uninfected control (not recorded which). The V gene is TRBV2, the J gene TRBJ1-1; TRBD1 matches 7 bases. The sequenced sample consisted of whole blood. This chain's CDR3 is CASSYRGRTEAFF. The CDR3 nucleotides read TGTGCCAGCAGCTACAGGGGTCGGACTGAAGCTTTCTTT. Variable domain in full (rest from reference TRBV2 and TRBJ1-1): EPEVTQTPSHQVTQMGQEVILRCVPISNHLYFYWYRQILGQKVEFLVSFYNNEISEKSEIFDDQFSVERPDGSNFTLKIRSTKLEDSAMYFCASSYRGRTEAFFGQGTRLTVV.